This T cell receptor beta chain emerged from a study of CD8+ T cells in alopecia areata (dated by TCRdb to the late 2010s). Regarding the study in general: The treated patients took part in an open-label pilot trial in which moderate-to-severe alopecia areata was treated with oral tofacitinib at 5 to 10 mg twice daily. Tofacitinib was administered for 6 to 18 months, and 6 months of follow-up off drug were then conducted to assess delayed response and recurrence. The SALT score, which quantifies the percentage of affected scalp surface area, was used to measure disease severity in treated patients. In both human patients and the C3H/HeJ mouse model, the study applied high-throughput TCRbeta sequencing to look at T cell clonal expansion in alopecia areata. On the human side, TCRbeta sequencing was run on scalp tissue and on sorted CD4+ and CD8+ peripheral blood T cells from healthy controls and from alopecia areata patients with either patchy or totalis/universalis disease. Patients on tofacitinib were biopsied at baseline and after 4 and 24 weeks of treatment, and several of the patients also had a later scalp biopsy. Scalp clonality was compared among normal scalp (n=4), patchy alopecia areata scalp (n=8), and alopecia totalis/universalis scalp (n=8). RNA was obtained with the PAXgene miRNA kit for fixed scalp, the miRNeasy kit for PBMCs, and the RNeasy kit for mouse skin. TCRbeta CDR3 regions were amplified by immunoSEQ multiplex PCR using 35 Vbeta forward and 13 Jbeta reverse primers. Broad study findings and their caveats: Unlike mouse skin, which is dominated by gammadelta T cells, normal human skin has resident alphabeta T cells that are also sequenced, and this complicates analysis of the scalp TCR repertoire. During tofacitinib treatment, many expanded lesional clones remained in scalp and blood, and this persistence may partly explain relapse after treatment is stopped. Compared with normal scalp, lesional scalp, particularly in alopecia totalis/universalis, had higher clonality and more expanded CD8+ clones, which suggests antigenic drive. Compared with mice, TCR sequences shared between patients were less clear, possibly partly because of HLA diversity across the patient population. Because the treated cohort was small and included a single nonresponder, larger studies are needed to assess links between baseline CD8+ expansion and response. With tofacitinib, both scalp clonality and the number of expanded CD8+ clones among the top 100 scalp clones went down significantly.

Libraries were made using the immunoSEQ multiplex PCR assay. RNA was extracted from all samples and reverse transcribed into cDNA, which served as template for TCR sequencing. First-strand cDNA was synthesized with SuperScript III using a 2:1 mix of oligo-dT and random hexamers. A synthetic immune receptor repertoire was used to gauge amplification bias, and whatever bias remained was removed computationally. Per the authors' processing: After raw reads were preprocessed to remove errors, the CDR3 was defined following IMGT conventions as running from the conserved cysteine to phenylalanine. To get clonality, Shannon entropy was normalized by log2 of the number of productive unique TCRs and the result was subtracted from 1. Whether each scalp clone was CD4 or CD8 was inferred by checking scalp TCRbeta sequences against the CD4 and CD8 repertoires from sorted blood. As stored in TCRdb, this immuneACCESS dataset retains in-frame rearrangements with V and J assigned. A fraction of the clones does not appear; measured against another copy, unresolved V genes explain less than half of the discrepancy, and the remainder lacks a known reason. That table furnishes V, J and clone size, whereas the DNA furnished D and trimming. Across this sample there are more than 200,000 clones, with approximately 45% seen only once. About 2.4% of the sample comes from the top ten.

CDR1 and CDR2 are read off the germline V gene as MNHEY and SVGAGI. The CDR3 runs 13 amino acids, cysteine and phenylalanine included. Only CDR3 DNA remains: 39 bases, in frame from the first base. Between the V and J ends, shortened by 6 bases and 4 bases respectively, the junction contains 11 bases. As concerns this clone: There is no known antigen for this receptor. Base qualities are missing; no much larger clone stands one base away.

The treatment or condition label on this specimen signifies: oral pan-JAK inhibitor, 5-10 mg twice daily. Peripheral blood and lesional scalp punch biopsies were obtained from patients with alopecia areata. After PBMCs were isolated by density centrifugation and stained for CD3, CD4 and CD8, a FACSAria was used to sort CD4+ and CD8+ T cells. Here the chain combines TRBV6-5 and TRBJ2-3; the D gene is perhaps TRBD1, from 5 matching bases. The material sequenced was CD4+ T cells sorted from blood, taken at roughly week 36, from a patient treated with tofacitinib. The receptor was isolated from a human donor with alopecia areata. The sequenced DNA is TGTGCCAGCAGGGCAGGGTTGGCAGATACGCAGTATTTT. It is translated as CASRAGLADTQYF.